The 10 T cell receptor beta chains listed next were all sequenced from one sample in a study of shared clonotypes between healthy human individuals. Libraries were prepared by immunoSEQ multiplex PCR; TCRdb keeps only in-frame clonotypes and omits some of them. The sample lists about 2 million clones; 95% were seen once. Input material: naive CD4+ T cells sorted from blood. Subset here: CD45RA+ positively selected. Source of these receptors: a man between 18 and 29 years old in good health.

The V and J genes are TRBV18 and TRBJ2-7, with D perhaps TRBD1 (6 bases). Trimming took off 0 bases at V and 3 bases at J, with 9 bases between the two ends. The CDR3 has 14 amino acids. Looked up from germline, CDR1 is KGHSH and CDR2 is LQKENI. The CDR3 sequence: CASSPPSRGYEQYF. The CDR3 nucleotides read TGTGCCAGCTCACCACCGTCCAGGGGCTACGAGCAGTACTTC.

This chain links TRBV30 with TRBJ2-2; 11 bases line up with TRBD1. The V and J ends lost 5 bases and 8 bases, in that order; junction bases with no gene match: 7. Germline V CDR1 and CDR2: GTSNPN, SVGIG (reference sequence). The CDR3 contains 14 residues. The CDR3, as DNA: TGTGCCTGGTCGGACAGGGGGCATCCAGGGGAGCTGTTTTTT. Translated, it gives CAWSDRGHPGELFF. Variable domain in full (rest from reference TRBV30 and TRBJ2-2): SQTIHQWPATLVQPVGSPLSLECTVEGTSNPNLYWYRQAAGRGLQLLFYSVGIGQISSEVPQNLSASRPQDRQFILSSKKLLLSDSGFYLCAWSDRGHPGELFFGEGSRLTVL.

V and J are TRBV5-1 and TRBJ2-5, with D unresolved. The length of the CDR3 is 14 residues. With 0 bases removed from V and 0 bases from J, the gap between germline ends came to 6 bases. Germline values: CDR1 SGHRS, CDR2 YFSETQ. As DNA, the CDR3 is TGCGCCAGCAGCTTGGAGCCTCACCAAGAGACCCAGTACTTC. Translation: CASSLEPHQETQYF.

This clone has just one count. The CDR3 bases are TGTGCCAGCAGCAAAAAGGTCCAGGGGGCGCGTAACCACGAGCAGTACTTC. This gives the protein CASSKKVQGARNHEQYF. V and J are TRBV21-1 and TRBJ2-7; TRBD1 is the table's D call, not checked against the DNA. TRBV21-1 represents a pseudogene. The CDR3 totals 17 residues.

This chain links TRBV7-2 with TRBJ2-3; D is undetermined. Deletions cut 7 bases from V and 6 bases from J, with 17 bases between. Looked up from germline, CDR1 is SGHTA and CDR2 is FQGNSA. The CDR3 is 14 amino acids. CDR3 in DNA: TGTGCCAGCACCCCCTTCGGGTTGGGGGATACGCAGTATTTT. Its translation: CASTPFGLGDTQYF.

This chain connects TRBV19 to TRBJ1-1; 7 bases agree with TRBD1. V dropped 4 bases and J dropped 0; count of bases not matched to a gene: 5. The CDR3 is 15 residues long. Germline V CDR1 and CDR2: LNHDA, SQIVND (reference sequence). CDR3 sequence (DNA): TGTGCCAGTAGTAGTTCGACAGGGATGAACACTGAAGCTTTCTTT. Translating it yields CASSSSTGMNTEAFF.

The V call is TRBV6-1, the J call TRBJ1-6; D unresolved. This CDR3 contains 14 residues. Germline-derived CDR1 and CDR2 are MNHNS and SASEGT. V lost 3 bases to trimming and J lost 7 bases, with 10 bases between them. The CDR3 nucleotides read TGTGCCAGCAGTGATTGGGGAATCAATTCACCCCTCCACTTT. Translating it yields CASSDWGINSPLHF.

The CDR3 region is CASSQLGEGGLNQPQHF. The CDR3 nucleotides read TGCGCCAGCAGCCAATTGGGGGAGGGGGGGCTAAATCAGCCCCAGCATTTT. The V call is TRBV4-1, the J call TRBJ1-5; D might be TRBD1 (6 bases). Trimming cost V 2 bases and J 4 bases, with 18 bases left between them. Germline CDR1 and CDR2: MGHRA and YSYEKL. This CDR3 is 17 amino acids long.

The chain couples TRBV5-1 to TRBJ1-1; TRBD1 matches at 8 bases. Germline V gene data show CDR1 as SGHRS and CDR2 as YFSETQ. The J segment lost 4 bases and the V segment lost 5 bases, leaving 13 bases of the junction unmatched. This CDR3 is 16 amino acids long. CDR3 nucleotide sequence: TGCGCCAGCAGTTCCCAGCCGACAGGGGAGTCCACTGAAGCTTTCTTT. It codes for CASSSQPTGESTEAFF.

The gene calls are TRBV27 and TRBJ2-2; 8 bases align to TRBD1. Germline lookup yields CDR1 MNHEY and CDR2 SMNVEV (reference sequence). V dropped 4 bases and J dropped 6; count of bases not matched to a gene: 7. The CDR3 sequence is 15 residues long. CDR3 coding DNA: TGTGCCAGCAGTTCAAGGACAGGGATCCCCGGGGAGCTGTTTTTT. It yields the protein CASSSRTGIPGELFF.